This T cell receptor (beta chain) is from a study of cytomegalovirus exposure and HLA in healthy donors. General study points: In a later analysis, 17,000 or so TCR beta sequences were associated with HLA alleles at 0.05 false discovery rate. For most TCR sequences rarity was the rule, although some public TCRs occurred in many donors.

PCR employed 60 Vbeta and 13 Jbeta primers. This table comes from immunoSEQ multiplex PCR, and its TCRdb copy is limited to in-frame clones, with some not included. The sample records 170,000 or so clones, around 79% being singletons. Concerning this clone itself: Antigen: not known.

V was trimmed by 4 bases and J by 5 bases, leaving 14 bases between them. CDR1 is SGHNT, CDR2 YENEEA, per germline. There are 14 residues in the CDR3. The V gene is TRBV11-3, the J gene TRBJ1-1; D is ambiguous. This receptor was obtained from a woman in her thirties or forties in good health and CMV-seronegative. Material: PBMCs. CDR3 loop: CASSSRTRGTEAFF. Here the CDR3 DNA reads TGTGCCAGCAGCTCCCGGACCCGAGGGACTGAAGCTTTCTTT.